This T cell receptor (beta chain) stems from a study of blood T cell repertoires in COVID-19. V was pared by 7 bases and J by 3 bases, with 22 bases between. CDR1 and CDR2 (germline): LNHDA, SQIVND (reference sequence). The CDR3 is 17 residues long. The protocol was immunoSEQ multiplex PCR, while the TCRdb copy is restricted to in-frame clones and leaves out a portion. This sample has about 100,000 clones, with around 90% found just once. The sample comprised peripheral blood. The chain joins TRBV19 to TRBJ1-3, with D maybe TRBD1 (5 bases). The source of this sequence is a human donor in a cohort sampled during active COVID-19. CDR3 sequence reads: CASTQSPAGISGNTIYF. In nucleotides, the CDR3 is TGTGCCAGTACCCAGTCCCCAGCAGGGATCAGTGGAAACACCATATATTTT.